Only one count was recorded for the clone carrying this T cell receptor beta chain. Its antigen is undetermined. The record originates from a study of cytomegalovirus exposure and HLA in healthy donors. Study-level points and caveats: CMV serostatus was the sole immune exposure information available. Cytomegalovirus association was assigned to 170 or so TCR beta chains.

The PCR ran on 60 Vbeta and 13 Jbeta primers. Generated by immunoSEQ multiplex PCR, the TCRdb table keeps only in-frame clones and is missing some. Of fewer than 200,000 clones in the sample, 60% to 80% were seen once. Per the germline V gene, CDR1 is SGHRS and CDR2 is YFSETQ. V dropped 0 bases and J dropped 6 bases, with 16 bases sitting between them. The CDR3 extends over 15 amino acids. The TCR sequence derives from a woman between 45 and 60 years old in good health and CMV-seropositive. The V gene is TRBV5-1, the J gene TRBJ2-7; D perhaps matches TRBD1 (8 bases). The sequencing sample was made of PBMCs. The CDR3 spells CASSLAGGGLGEQYF. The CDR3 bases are TGCGCCAGCAGCTTGGCAGGGGGCGGACTAGGCGAGCAGTACTTC. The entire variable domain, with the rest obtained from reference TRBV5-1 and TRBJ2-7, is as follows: KAGVTQTPRYLIKTRGQQVTLSCSPISGHRSVSWYQQTPGQGLQFLFEYFSETQRNKGNFPGRFSGRQFSNSRSEMNVSTLELGDSALYLCASSLAGGGLGEQYFGPGTRLTVT.